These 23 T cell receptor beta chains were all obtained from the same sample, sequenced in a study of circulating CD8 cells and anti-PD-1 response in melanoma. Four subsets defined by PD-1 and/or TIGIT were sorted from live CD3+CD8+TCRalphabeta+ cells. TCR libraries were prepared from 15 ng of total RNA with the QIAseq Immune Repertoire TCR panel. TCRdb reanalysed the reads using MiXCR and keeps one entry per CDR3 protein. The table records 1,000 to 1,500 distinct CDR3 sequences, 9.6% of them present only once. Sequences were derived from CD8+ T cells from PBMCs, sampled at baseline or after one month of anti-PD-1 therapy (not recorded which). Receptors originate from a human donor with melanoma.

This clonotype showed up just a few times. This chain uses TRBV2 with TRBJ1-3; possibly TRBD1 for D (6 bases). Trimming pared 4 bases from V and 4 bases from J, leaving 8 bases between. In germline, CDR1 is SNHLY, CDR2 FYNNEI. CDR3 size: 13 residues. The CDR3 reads CASSGQEGNTIYF. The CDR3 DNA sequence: TGTGCCAGCAGTGGACAGGAGGGAAACACCATATATTTT.

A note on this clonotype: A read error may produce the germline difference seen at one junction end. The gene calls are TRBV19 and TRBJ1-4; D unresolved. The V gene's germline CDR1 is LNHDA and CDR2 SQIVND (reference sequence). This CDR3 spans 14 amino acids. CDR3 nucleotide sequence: TGTGCCAGTAGTATTCGATCGGGTAATGAAAGACTGTTTTTT. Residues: CASSIRSGNERLFF. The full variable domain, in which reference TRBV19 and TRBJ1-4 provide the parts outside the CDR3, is DGGITQSPKYLFRKEGQNVTLSCEQNLNHDAMYWYRQDPGQGLRLIYYSQIVNDFQKGDIAEGYSVSREKKESFPLTVTSAQKNPTAFYLCASSIRSGNERLFFGSGTQLSVL.

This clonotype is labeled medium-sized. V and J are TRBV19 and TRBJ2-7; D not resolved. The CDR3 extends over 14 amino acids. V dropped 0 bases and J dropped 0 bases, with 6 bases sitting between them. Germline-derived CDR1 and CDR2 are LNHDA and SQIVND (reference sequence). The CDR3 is CASSIDPISYEQYF. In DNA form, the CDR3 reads TGTGCCAGTAGTATAGATCCCATCTCCTACGAGCAGTACTTC. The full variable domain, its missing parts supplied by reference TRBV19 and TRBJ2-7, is DGGITQSPKYLFRKEGQNVTLSCEQNLNHDAMYWYRQDPGQGLRLIYYSQIVNDFQKGDIAEGYSVSREKKESFPLTVTSAQKNPTAFYLCASSIDPISYEQYFGPGTRLTVT.

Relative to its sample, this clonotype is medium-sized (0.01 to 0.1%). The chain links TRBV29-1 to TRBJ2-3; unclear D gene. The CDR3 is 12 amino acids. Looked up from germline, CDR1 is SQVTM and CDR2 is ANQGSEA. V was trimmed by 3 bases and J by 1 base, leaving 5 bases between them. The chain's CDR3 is CSVDGGTDTQYF. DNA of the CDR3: TGCAGCGTTGATGGGGGCACAGATACGCAGTATTTT.

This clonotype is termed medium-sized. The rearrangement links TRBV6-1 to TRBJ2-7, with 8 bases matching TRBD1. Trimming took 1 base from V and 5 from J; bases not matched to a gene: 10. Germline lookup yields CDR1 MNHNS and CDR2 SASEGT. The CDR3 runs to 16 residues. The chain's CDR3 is CASSEGIGQGGHEQYF. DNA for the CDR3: TGTGCCAGCAGTGAAGGAATCGGACAGGGTGGGCACGAGCAGTACTTC.

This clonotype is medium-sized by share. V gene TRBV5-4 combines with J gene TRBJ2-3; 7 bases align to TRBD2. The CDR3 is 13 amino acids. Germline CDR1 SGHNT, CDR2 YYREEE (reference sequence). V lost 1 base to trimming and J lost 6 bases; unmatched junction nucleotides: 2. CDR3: CASSLSGADTQYF. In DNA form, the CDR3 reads TGTGCCAGCAGCTTGAGCGGGGCGGATACGCAGTATTTT. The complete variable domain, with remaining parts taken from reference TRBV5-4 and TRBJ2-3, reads ETGVTQSPTHLIKTRGQQVTLRCSSQSGHNTVSWYQQALGQGPQFIFQYYREEENGRGNFPPRFSGLQFPNYSSELNVNALELDDSALYLCASSLSGADTQYFGPGTRLTVL.

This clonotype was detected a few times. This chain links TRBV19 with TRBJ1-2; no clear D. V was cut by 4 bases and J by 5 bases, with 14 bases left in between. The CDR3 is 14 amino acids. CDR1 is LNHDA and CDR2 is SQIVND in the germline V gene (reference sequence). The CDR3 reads CASSTKGYGYGYTF. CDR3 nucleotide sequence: TGTGCCAGTAGTACGAAGGGTTATGGATATGGCTACACCTTC.

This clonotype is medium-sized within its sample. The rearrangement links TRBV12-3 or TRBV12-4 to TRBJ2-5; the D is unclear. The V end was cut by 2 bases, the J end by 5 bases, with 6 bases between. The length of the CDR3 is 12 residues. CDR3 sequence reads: CASSLRRETQYF. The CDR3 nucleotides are TGTGCCAGCAGTTTAAGGCGGGAGACCCAGTACTTC.

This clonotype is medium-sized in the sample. The CDR3: CASSHPSGGEDEQFF. The CDR3 region has the DNA TGTGCCAGCAGTCACCCTAGCGGGGGGGAGGATGAGCAGTTCTTC. The chain is built from TRBV27 and TRBJ2-1, with 12 nucleotides matching TRBD2. The CDR3 is 15 residues long. The germline V gene has CDR1 MNHEY and CDR2 SMNVEV (reference sequence). The V and J ends lost 5 bases and 8 bases, in that order; junction bases with no gene match: 7.

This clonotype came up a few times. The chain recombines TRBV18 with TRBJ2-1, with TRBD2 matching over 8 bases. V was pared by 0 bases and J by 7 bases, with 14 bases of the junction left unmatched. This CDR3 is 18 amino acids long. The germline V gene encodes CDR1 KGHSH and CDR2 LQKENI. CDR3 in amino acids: CASSPPAWRSGGSNEQFF. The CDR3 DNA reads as TGTGCCAGCTCACCACCAGCGTGGCGAAGCGGGGGTTCGAATGAGCAGTTCTTC.

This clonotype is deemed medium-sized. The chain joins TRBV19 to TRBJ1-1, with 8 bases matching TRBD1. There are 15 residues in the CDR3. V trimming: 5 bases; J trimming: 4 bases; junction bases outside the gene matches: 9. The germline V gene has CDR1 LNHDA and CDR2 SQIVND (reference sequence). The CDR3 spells CASSLDPGGITEAFF. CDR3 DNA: TGTGCCAGTAGTCTTGACCCAGGGGGCATCACTGAAGCTTTCTTT. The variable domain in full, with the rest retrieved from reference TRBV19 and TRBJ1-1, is DGGITQSPKYLFRKEGQNVTLSCEQNLNHDAMYWYRQDPGQGLRLIYYSQIVNDFQKGDIAEGYSVSREKKESFPLTVTSAQKNPTAFYLCASSLDPGGITEAFFGQGTRLTVV.

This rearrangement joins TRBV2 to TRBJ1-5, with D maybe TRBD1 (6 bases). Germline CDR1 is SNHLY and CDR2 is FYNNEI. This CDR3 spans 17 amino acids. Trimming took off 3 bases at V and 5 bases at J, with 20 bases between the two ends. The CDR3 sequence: CASSDPSLGQYYQPQHF. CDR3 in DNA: TGTGCCAGCAGTGACCCCTCACTTGGACAGTACTATCAGCCCCAGCATTTT. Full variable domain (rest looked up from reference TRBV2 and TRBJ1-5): EPEVTQTPSHQVTQMGQEVILRCVPISNHLYFYWYRQILGQKVEFLVSFYNNEISEKSEIFDDQFSVERPDGSNFTLKIRSTKLEDSAMYFCASSDPSLGQYYQPQHFGDGTRLSIL.

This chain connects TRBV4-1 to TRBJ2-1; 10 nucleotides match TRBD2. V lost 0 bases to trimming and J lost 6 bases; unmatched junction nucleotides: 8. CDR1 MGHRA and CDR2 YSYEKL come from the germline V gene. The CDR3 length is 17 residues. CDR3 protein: CASSQDSGGLASNEQFF. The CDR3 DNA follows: TGCGCCAGCAGCCAAGATAGCGGGGGACTAGCGAGCAATGAGCAGTTCTTC.

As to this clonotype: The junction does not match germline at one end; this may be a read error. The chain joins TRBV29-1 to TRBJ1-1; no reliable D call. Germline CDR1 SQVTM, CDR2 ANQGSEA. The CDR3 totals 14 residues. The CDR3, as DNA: TGCAGCGTTGAAGTAGACGGGATGAACACTGAAGCTTACTTT. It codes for CSVEVDGMNTEAYF.

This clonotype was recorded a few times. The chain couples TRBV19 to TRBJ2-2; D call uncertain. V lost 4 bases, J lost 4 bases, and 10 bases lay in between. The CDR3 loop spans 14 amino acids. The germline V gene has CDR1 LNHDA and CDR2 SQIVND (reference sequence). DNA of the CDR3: TGTGCCAGTAGTACCTGGACCTCCACCGGGGAGCTGTTTTTT. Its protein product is CASSTWTSTGELFF. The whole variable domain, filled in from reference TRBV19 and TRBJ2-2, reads DGGITQSPKYLFRKEGQNVTLSCEQNLNHDAMYWYRQDPGQGLRLIYYSQIVNDFQKGDIAEGYSVSREKKESFPLTVTSAQKNPTAFYLCASSTWTSTGELFFGEGSRLTVL.

CDR3 protein: CASSELDPGTDTQYF. As DNA, the CDR3 is TGCGCCAGCAGTGAGTTGGACCCAGGGACAGATACGCAGTATTTT. V gene TRBV10-1 combines with J gene TRBJ2-3, with a weak D call TRBD1 (5 bases). Trimming took 1 base from V and 3 from J, leaving 11 bases between them. The CDR3 consists of 15 residues. Germline assignment: CDR1 WNHNN and CDR2 SYGVQD (reference sequence).

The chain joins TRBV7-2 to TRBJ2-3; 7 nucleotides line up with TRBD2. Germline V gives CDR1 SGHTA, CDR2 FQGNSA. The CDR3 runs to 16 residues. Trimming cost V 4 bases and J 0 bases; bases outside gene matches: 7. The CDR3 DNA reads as TGTGCCAGCAGCTCCCACCTAGCGGACAGCACAGATACGCAGTATTTT. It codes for CASSSHLADSTDTQYF.

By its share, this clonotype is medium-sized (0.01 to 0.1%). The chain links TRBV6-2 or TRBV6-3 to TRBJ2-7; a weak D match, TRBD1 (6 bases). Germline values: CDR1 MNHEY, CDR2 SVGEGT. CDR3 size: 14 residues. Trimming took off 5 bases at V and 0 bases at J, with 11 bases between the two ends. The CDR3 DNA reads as TGTGCCAGCAGTCCCGGGACACCCTCCTACGAGCAGTACTTC. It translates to CASSPGTPSYEQYF.

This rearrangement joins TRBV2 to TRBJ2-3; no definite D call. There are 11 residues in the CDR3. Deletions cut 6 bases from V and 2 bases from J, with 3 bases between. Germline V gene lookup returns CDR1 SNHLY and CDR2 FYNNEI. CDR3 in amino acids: CASRDTDTQYF. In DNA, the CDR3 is TGTGCCAGCAGGGACACAGATACGCAGTATTTT.

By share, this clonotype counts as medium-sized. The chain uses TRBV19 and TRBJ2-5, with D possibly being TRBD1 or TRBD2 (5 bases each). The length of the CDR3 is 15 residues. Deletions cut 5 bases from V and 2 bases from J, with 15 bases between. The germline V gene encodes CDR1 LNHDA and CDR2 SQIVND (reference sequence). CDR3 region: CASSHWDGGQETQYF. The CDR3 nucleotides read TGTGCCAGTAGTCACTGGGACGGAGGACAAGAGACCCAGTACTTC.

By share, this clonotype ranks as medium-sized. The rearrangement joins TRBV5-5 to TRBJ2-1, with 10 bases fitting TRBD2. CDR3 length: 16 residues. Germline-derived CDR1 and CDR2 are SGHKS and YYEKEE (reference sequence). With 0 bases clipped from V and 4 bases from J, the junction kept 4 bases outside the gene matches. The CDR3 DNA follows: TGTGCCAGCAGCTTGGATCCTAGCGGGGGTTACAATGAGCAGTTCTTC. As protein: CASSLDPSGGYNEQFF. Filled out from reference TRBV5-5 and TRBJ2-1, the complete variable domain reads DAGVTQSPTHLIKTRGQQVTLRCSPISGHKSVSWYQQVLGQGPQFIFQYYEKEERGRGNFPDRFSARQFPNYSSELNVNALLLGDSALYLCASSLDPSGGYNEQFFGPGTRLTVL.

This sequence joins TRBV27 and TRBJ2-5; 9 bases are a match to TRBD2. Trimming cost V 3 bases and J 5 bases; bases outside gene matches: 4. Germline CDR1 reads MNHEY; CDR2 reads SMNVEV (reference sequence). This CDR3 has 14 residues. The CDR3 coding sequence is TGTGCCAGCAGTTTCTCAACTAGCGGGGAGACCCAGTACTTC. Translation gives CASSFSTSGETQYF.

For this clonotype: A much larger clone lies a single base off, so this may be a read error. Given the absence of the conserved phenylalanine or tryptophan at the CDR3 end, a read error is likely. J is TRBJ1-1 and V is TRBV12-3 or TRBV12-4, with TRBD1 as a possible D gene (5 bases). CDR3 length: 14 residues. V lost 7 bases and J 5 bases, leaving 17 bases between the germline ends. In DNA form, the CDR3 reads TGTGCCAGCACCTGGGACGGCACCGGGACTGAAGCTTTCCTT. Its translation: CASTWDGTGTEAFL.